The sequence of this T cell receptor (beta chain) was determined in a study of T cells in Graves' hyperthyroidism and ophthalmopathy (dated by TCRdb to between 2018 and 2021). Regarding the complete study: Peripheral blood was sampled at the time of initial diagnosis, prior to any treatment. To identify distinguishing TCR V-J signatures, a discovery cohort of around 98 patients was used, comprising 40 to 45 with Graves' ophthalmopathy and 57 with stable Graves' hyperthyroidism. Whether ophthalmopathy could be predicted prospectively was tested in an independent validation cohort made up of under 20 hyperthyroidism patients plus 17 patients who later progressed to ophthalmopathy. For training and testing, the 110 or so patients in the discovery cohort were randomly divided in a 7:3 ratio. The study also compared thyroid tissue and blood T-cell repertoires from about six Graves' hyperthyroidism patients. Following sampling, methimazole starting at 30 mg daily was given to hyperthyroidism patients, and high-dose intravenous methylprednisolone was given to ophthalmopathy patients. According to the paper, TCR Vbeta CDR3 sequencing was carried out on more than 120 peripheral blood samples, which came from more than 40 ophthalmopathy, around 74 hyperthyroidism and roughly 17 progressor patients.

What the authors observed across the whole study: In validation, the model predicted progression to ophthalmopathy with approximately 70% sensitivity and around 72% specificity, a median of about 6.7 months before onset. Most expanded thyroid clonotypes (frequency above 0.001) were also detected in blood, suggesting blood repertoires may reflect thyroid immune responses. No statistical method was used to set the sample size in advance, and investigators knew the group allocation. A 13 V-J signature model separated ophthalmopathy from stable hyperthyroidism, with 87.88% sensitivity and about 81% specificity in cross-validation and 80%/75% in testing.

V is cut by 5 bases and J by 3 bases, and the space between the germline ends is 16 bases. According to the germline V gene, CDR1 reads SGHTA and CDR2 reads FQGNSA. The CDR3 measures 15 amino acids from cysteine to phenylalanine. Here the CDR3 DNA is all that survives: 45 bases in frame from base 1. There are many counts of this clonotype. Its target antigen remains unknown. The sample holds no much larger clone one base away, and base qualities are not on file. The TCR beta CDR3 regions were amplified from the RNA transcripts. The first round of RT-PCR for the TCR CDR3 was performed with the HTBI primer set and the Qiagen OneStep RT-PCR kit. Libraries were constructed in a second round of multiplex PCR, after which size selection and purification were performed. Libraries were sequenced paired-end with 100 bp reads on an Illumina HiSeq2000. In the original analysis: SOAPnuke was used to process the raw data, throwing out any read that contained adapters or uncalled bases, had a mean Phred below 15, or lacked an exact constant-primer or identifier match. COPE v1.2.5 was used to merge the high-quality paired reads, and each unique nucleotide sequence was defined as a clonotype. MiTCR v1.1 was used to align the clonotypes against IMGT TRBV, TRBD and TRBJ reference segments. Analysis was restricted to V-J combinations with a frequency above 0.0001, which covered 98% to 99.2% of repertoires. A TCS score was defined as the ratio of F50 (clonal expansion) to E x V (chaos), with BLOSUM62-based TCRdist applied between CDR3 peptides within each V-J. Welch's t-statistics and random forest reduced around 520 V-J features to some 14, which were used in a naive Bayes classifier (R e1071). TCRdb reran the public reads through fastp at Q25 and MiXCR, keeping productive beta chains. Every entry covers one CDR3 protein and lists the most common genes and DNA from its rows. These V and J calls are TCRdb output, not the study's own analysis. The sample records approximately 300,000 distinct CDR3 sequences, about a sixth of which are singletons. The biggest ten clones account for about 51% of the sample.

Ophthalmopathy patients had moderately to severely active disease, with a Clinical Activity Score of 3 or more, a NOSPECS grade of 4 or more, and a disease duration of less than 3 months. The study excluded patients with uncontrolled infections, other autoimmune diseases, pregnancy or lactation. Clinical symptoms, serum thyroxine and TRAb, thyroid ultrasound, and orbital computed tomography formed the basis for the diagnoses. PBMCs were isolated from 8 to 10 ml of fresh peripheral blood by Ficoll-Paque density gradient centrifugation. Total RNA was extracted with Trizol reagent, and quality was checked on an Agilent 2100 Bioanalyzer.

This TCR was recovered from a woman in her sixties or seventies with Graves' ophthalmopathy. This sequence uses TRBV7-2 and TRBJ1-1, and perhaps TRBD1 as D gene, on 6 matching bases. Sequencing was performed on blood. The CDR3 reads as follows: CASSPRGTSYTEAFF. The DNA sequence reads TGTGCCAGCAGCCCTAGAGGGACATCGTACACTGAAGCTTTCTTT.